This T cell receptor (beta chain) was found in a study of chemoradiotherapy in HPV16-positive cancers. Repertoires were generated with immunoSEQ multiplex PCR, while TCRdb's copy carries only in-frame clones and drops some. The top ten clones hold 3.6% of a sample with about 35,000 clones, about 90% of them seen once. The CDR3 runs 17 residues. Germline loops: CDR1 LGHNA, CDR2 YSLEER. Trimming shortened V by 0 bases and J by 5 bases, and 19 bases separated the two germline ends. The chain carries TRBV4-3 and TRBJ1-1, with D possibly TRBD1 on 6 matching bases. The sequencing here drew on blood, taken from a patient who underwent chemoradiotherapy. The sequence was obtained from a human donor with HPV-associated anogenital cancer. The CDR3 spells CASSQDRTRGLGTEAFF. The CDR3 DNA reads as TGCGCCAGCAGCCAAGATAGGACGCGGGGGCTGGGGACTGAAGCTTTCTTT.